These T cell receptor beta chains were read from a single sample in a study of blood T cell repertoires in COVID-19. Only in-frame clones appear in the TCRdb table, and some are missing; sequencing was by immunoSEQ multiplex PCR. Here the sample spans approximately 350,000 clones, about 89% being singletons. Sequences were obtained from peripheral blood. The receptors were sampled from a middle-aged man with acute or convalescent COVID-19. Each CDR3 is given with its conserved first and last residue. Fields, in order: V gene, J gene, D gene, clone size, CDR3 protein, CDR3 DNA. A D gene is named only where the DNA matches it firmly. Where a row states a size, it is once, few, many or the class of an expanded clone; other rows omit it.

TRBV7-9,TRBJ1-2,-,-,CASSFPEEGYTF,TGTGCCAGCAGCTTTCCCGAGGAAGGCTACACCTTC
TRBV13,TRBJ2-7,-,-,CASSLGGGVAYEQYF,TGTGCCAGCAGCCTCGGGGGTGGCGTCGCCTACGAGCAGTACTTC
TRBV28,TRBJ2-7,-,-,CASSLPGSVATYEQYF,TGTGCCAGCAGTTTACCGGGAAGCGTCGCCACCTACGAGCAGTACTTC
TRBV28,TRBJ1-1,TRBD1,once,CASNTRQGTGGFGTEAFF,TGTGCCAGCAACACTCGGCAAGGGACAGGGGGGTTCGGCACTGAAGCTTTCTTT
TRBV21-1,TRBJ1-1,-,-,CASSTRGQGFTEAFF,TGTGCCAGCAGCACACGGGGACAGGGTTTCACTGAAGCTTTCTTT
TRBV19,TRBJ1-1,-,few,CASSIPADYTEAFF,TGTGCCAGTAGTATCCCAGCCGACTACACTGAAGCTTTCTTT
TRBV12-3/TRBV12-4,TRBJ2-7,-,-,CASSLTVSYEQYF,TGTGCCAGCAGTCTGACAGTTTCCTACGAGCAGTACTTC
TRBV4-3,TRBJ1-2,-,-,CASSQGTGIYGYTF,TGCGCCAGCAGCCAGGGGACTGGCATCTATGGCTACACCTTC
TRBV4-1,TRBJ2-7,-,-,CASSQDYSFSYEQYF,TGCGCCAGCAGCCAAGATTACAGTTTCTCCTACGAGCAGTACTTC
TRBV7-7,TRBJ2-3,TRBD2,once,CASSLTGGSDTQYF,TGTGCTAGCAGCTTAACGGGGGGTTCAGATACGCAGTATTTT
TRBV9,TRBJ1-1,-,-,CASSPRQAMNTEAFF,TGTGCCAGCAGCCCCCGACAGGCCATGAACACTGAAGCTTTCTTT
TRBV19,TRBJ1-5,-,-,CASSSGGYNQPQHF,TGTGCCAGTAGTTCGGGGGGATACAATCAGCCCCAGCATTTT
TRBV10-3,TRBJ1-2,-,-,CAISDNRQYGYTF,TGTGCCATCAGTGATAACAGGCAATATGGCTACACCTTC
TRBV29-1,TRBJ1-1,-,-,CSVPGTLNTEAFF,TGCAGCGTCCCCGGGACACTCAACACTGAAGCTTTCTTT
TRBV7-8,TRBJ1-4,-,-,CASSFQGMNEKLFF,TGTGCCAGCAGCTTTCAGGGGATGAACGAAAAACTGTTTTTT
TRBV30,TRBJ2-5,-,-,CAWSVGVAQTQYF,TGTGCCTGGAGTGTCGGGGTCGCGCAGACCCAGTACTTC
TRBV10-3,TRBJ1-2,-,-,CAISGTLGGYTF,TGTGCCATCAGCGGGACTCTGGGGGGCTACACCTTC